This T cell receptor (beta chain) was profiled in a study of blood T cell repertoires in COVID-19. Profiled with immunoSEQ multiplex PCR; TCRdb holds only in-frame clones, not every one. The sample includes some 200,000 clones, over 75% of them seen just once. Germline CDR1 is MNHEY and CDR2 is SVGAGI. CDR3 size: 15 residues. The germline V and J ends were trimmed by 9 bases and 1 base, with 18 bases remaining between them. This sequence was found in a human donor in a cohort sampled during active COVID-19. This rearrangement joins TRBV6-5 to TRBJ2-5; possible D gene TRBD2, 6 bases. Sequencing was carried out using peripheral blood. CDR3 DNA sequence: TGTGCCAGTTCGGTAGGAGGGGCTTTCCAAGAGACCCAGTACTTC. It translates to CASSVGGAFQETQYF.